This TCR beta chain originates from a study of blood T cell repertoires in COVID-19. At the level of the study: Sample material is recorded as cDNA or gDNA derived from T cells, B-cell-depleted T cells, or PBMCs.

Per the authors' pipeline: From reference gene primer amplification, estimates of nucleated cell counts were derived. Only in-frame clones appear in the TCRdb table, and some are missing; sequencing was by immunoSEQ multiplex PCR. Clonal size and the V and J genes are those of that table, whereas D and trimming came from the DNA. The profile covers 470,000 or so clones, with around 89% appearing a single time and roughly 4% taken by the ten largest. The CDR3 runs 15 residues. Trimming cost V 2 bases and J 1 base, with 13 bases left between them. CDR1 and CDR2 from the germline V gene are GTSNPN and SVGIG (reference sequence).

The chain combines TRBV30 with TRBJ2-3; D remains ambiguous. This receptor was identified in a woman in her twenties or thirties with acute or convalescent COVID-19. The sequenced material came from peripheral blood. The CDR3 region has the DNA TGTGCCTGGAGTCTCGGGTCCTCAGGCACAGATACGCAGTATTTT. This codes for CAWSLGSSGTDTQYF.